Listed below are T cell receptor beta chains from one sample, sequenced in a study of blood T cell repertoires in COVID-19. TCRdb's copy holds only in-frame clones and misses some; the assay was immunoSEQ multiplex PCR. The sample carries around 320,000 clones, nearly 90% recorded once. Sample: peripheral blood. These receptors originate from a woman in her twenties or thirties with COVID-19, enrolled during active disease. Each CDR3 is given with its conserved first and last residue. D genes are given only for firm matches. A row's size may be missing; if present it is once, few, many or a size class.

V,J,size,D,CDR3
TRBV3-1/TRBV3-2,TRBJ2-1,-,TRBD2,CASSPRVRASGGDEQFF
TRBV6-5,TRBJ1-6,-,TRBD1,CASRGPRGRGSPLHF
TRBV18,TRBJ1-1,-,-,CASSPNNENTEAFF
TRBV5-1,TRBJ1-2,-,-,CASSPSLFSSYGYTF
TRBV10-3,TRBJ2-3,-,-,CAIGMAGRTSTDTQYF
TRBV10-1,TRBJ2-1,-,TRBD2,CASKAGLAGSNEQFF
TRBV28,TRBJ2-7,-,TRBD1,CASSPDRVSGYEQYF
TRBV10-3,TRBJ1-2,few,-,CAISESGASDYGYTF
TRBV2,TRBJ1-2,-,-,CASLTGLNYGYTF
TRBV11-3,TRBJ1-1,once,TRBD1,CASSATRTGRAFF
TRBV5-4,TRBJ2-7,few,TRBD1,CASSGGQVYEQYF
TRBV18,TRBJ1-2,once,-,CASSPTVDYGYTF
TRBV5-1,TRBJ1-1,-,TRBD1,CASKWSGTGGVTEAFF
TRBV6-5,TRBJ2-2,-,TRBD1,CASSQTGMTAGELFF
TRBV5-1,TRBJ2-2,-,-,CASSFSPGFRELFF
TRBV5-5,TRBJ2-7,-,TRBD1,CASSFRQGSSYEQYF
TRBV19,TRBJ1-2,-,-,CASSIRSANANYGYTF
TRBV12-3/TRBV12-4,TRBJ1-4,many,-,CGGANEKLFF
TRBV19,TRBJ1-2,-,-,CASSIYVRNYGYTF
TRBV11-2,TRBJ1-6,-,TRBD1,CASSQAGTVNSPLHF
TRBV7-9,TRBJ1-6,-,-,CASSLDPYNSPLHF
TRBV4-2,TRBJ1-2,-,-,CASSQDLTARKIYGYTF
TRBV7-7,TRBJ2-6,-,TRBD2,CASSPVAGGAGANVLTF
TRBV3-1/TRBV3-2,TRBJ2-3,once,TRBD2,CASSQDLLAGEYTQYF
TRBV6-5,TRBJ2-3,-,-,CASSYPRGDTQYF
TRBV27,TRBJ2-2,-,TRBD2,CATGLAGNVGELFF
TRBV4-1,TRBJ2-7,-,-,CASSLQPGGRLNEQYF
TRBV4-2,TRBJ2-5,-,TRBD2,CASSQESGTSIVSSQETQYF
TRBV19,TRBJ1-5,once,-,CASSILIAGNQPQHF
TRBV5-1,TRBJ2-5,once,-,CASSRDTKETQYF
TRBV5-4,TRBJ2-4,-,-,CASSFGAKNIQYF
TRBV7-9,TRBJ2-5,-,-,CASSFQEGGPYETQYF
TRBV6-5,TRBJ1-3,-,-,CASPSTGNGRNTIYF
TRBV10-1,TRBJ1-1,-,-,CATRFGTEAFF
TRBV30,TRBJ1-1,-,-,CAWIPWSSEAFF
TRBV28,TRBJ1-6,-,TRBD1,CATRQAGGVSPLHF
TRBV4-1,TRBJ1-3,-,TRBD1,CASSPGQGADTIYF
TRBV2,TRBJ2-7,-,-,CASSAGPTYEQYF
TRBV19,TRBJ2-1,-,-,CASSSHGSFNEQFF
TRBV6-5,TRBJ1-3,-,-,CASTRAISGNTIYF
TRBV4-1,TRBJ1-1,-,-,CASSQDSREGTEAFF
TRBV19,TRBJ1-3,-,-,CASKEGRVRNTIYF
TRBV5-6,TRBJ2-7,-,-,CASSLVDNSYEQYF
TRBV6-5,TRBJ1-4,-,-,CASVPASATNEKLFF
TRBV19,TRBJ1-4,-,-,CASNYGSAVSGELFF
TRBV5-4,TRBJ2-1,-,TRBD2,CASRQRTSGYNEQFF